This TCR beta chain was sequenced during a study of blood T cell repertoires in COVID-19. About the research overall: The study drew acute and convalescent COVID-19 samples from the United States, Italy and Spain. The analysed material was cDNA or gDNA that came from T cells, B-cell-depleted T cells, or PBMCs.

Source study methods: The authors estimated nucleated cell counts from reference gene primer amplification. The method was immunoSEQ multiplex PCR; TCRdb's version includes in-frame clones alone and lacks a portion of them. V and J calls plus clone size are reproduced from that table; the DNA served to infer D and trimming. The sample holds 110,000 to 150,000 clones, 88% seen once. The sequence was obtained from a woman aged 45 to 65 with acute or convalescent COVID-19. The specimen was peripheral blood.

CDR3 DNA: TGTGCCAGCAGTTCGTCGGGAGGGGGCTTACAAGGCTACACCTTC. It yields the protein CASSSSGGGLQGYTF. The chain recombines TRBV6-6 with TRBJ1-2; 7 bases match TRBD1. This CDR3 is built from 15 residues. J was trimmed by 8 bases and V by 4 bases; bases with no gene match: 13. Germline lookup yields CDR1 MNHNY and CDR2 SVGAGI (reference sequence).